The source of this T cell receptor beta chain is a study of shared clonotypes between healthy human individuals. Study conclusions and caveats: Only blood was sampled; tissue repertoires likely differ.

Germline V gene lookup returns CDR1 SGHTA and CDR2 FQGNSA. This CDR3 contains 14 residues. V was clipped by 6 bases and J by 1 base; unmatched bases: 3. With respect to this clone: The antigen is unknown.

Libraries were prepared by immunoSEQ multiplex PCR; TCRdb keeps only in-frame clonotypes and omits some of them. This repertoire shows some 1,400,000 clones, 95% to 97% found once; its top ten account for 1.2%. The chain carries TRBV7-2 and TRBJ1-1; 9 nucleotides align to TRBD1. The source material was naive CD4+ T cells sorted from blood. Subset specified: CD45RA+ positively selected. This sequence was found in a man aged 25 to 40 in good health. The CDR3 loop reads CASSVGQGNTEAFF. The CDR3 DNA is TGTGCCAGCAGTGTGGGACAGGGGAACACTGAAGCTTTCTTT.